The T cell receptor (beta chain) under discussion was sequenced for a study of cytomegalovirus exposure and HLA in healthy donors. The PCR contained 60 Vbeta and 13 Jbeta primers. Sequencing was performed with immunoSEQ multiplex PCR; in TCRdb, only in-frame clones are kept and a portion is missing. The table has 150,000 to 200,000 clones, roughly four fifths seen once; the top ten hold around 4.3%. The ends lost 1 base at V and 5 bases at J; junction bases unmatched: 9. This CDR3 comprises 17 residues. From germline, CDR1 is MRHNA and CDR2 SNTAGT. V and J are TRBV6-4 and TRBJ2-7; 12 bases agree with TRBD2. The sample consisted of PBMCs. The TCR comes from a man between 45 and 60 years old in good health and CMV-seropositive. CDR3 nucleotides: TGTGCCAGCAGTGACTTATACCGACTAGCGGGGGCCGACGAGCAGTACTTC. It is translated as CASSDLYRLAGADEQYF.